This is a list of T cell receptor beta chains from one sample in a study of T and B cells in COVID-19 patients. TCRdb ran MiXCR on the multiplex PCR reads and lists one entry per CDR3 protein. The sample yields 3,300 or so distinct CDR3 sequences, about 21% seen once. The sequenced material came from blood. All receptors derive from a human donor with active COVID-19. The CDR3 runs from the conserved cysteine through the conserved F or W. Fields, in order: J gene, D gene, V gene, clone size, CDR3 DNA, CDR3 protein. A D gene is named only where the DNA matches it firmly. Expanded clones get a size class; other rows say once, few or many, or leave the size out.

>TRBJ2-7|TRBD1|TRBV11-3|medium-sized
TGTGCCAGCAGTTCTTACCCGGACAGGCTCTACGAGCAGTACTTC
CASSSYPDRLYEQYF
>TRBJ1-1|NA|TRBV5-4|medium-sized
TGTGCCAGCAGCTTGGTTGGCAGTATGAACACTGAAGCTTTCTTT
CASSLVGSMNTEAFF
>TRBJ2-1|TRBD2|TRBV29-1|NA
TGCAGCGGACGGACTAGCGGCGATGAGCAGTTCTTC
CSGRTSGDEQFF
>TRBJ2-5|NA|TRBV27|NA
TGTGCCAGCAGTCTTCCGGGACCTCAAGGGACCCAGTACTTC
CASSLPGPQGTQYF
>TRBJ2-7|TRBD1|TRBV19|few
TGTGCCAGTCAAGCCGGGACAGGGGGCTACGAGCAGTACTTC
CASQAGTGGYEQYF
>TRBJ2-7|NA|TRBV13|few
TGTGCCAGCAGCTCCAGACACCTATACGAGCAGTACTTC
CASSSRHLYEQYF
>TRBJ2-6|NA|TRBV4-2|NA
TGTGCCAGCAGCCAAGATCTAACTAGCACTGGGGCCAACGTCCTGACTTTC
CASSQDLTSTGANVLTF
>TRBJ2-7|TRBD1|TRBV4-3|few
TGCGCCAGCAGCCCACGACAGGGTGCGTCCTACGAGCAGTACTTC
CASSPRQGASYEQYF
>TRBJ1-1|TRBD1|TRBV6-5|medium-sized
TGTGCCAGCAGTTCCCGGGACAGGGGGGTTATGAACACTGAAGCTTTCTTT
CASSSRDRGVMNTEAFF
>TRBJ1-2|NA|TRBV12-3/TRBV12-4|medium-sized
TGTGCCAGCGCGGAGACCCCACCACTATATGGCTACACCTTC
CASAETPPLYGYTF
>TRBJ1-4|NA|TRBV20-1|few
TGCAGTGCTAGGAGGCGGGACGCCGAAAAACTGTTTTTT
CSARRRDAEKLFF
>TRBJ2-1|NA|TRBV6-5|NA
TGTGCCAGCAGTCCCTCGGGCAGCTCCTACAATGAGCAGTTCTTC
CASSPSGSSYNEQFF
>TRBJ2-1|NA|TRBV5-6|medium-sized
TGTGCCAGCAGCTTGTATAACTACAATGAGCAGTTCTTC
CASSLYNYNEQFF
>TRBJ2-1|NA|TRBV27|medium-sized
TGTGCCAGCAGTTTAAGGGGGGCGGCAGGGGACAATGAGCAGTTCTTC
CASSLRGAAGDNEQFF
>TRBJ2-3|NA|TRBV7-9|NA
TGTGCCAGCAGCTTATTGGGCACAGATACGCAGTATTTT
CASSLLGTDTQYF
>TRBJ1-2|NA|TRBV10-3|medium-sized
TGTGCCATCAGTGAGGGTACAGGGTCGACCGATGGCTACACCTTC
CAISEGTGSTDGYTF
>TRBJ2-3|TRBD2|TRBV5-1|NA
TGCGCCAGCAGCTCCCTAGCGGGAGGGCCCGATACGCAGTATTTT
CASSSLAGGPDTQYF